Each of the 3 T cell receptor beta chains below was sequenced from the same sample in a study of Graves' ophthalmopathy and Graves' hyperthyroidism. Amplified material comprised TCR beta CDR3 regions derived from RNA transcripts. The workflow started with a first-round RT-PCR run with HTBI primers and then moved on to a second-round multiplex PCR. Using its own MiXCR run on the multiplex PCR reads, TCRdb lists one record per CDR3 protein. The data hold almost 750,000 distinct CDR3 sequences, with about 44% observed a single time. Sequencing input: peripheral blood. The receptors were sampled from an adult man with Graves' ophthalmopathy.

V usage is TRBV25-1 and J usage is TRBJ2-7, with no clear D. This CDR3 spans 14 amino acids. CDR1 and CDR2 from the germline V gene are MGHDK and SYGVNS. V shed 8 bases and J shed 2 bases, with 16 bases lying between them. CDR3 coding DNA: TGTGCCAGCTCACCGTCGTTAGCCCCCTACGAGCAGTACTTC. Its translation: CASSPSLAPYEQYF.

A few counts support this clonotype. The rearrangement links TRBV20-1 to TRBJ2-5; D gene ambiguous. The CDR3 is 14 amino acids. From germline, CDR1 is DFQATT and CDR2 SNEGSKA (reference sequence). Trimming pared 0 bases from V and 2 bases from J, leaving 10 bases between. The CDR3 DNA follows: TGCAGTGCTAGAGATGAAAGCGCTCAAGAGACCCAGTACTTC. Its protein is CSARDESAQETQYF.

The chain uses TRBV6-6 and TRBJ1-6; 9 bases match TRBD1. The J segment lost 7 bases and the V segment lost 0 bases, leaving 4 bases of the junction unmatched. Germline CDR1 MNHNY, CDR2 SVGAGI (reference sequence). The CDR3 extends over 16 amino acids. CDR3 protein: CASSYSQGARNSPLHF. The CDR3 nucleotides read TGTGCCAGCAGTTACTCACAGGGGGCGAGAAATTCACCCCTCCACTTT.